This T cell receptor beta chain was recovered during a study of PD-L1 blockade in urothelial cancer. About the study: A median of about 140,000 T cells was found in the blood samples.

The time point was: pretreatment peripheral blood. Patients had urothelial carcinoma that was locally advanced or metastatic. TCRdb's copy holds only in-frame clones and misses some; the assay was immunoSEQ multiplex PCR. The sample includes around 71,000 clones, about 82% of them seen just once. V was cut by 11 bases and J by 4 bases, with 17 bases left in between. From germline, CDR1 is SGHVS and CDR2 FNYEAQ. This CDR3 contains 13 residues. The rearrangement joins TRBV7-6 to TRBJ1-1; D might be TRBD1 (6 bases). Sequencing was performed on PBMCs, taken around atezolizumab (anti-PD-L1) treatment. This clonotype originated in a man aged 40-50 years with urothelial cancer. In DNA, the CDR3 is TGTGCCTGCACGGGAGGGGGGGGCACTGAAGCTTTCTTT. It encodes CACTGGGGTEAFF.